This T cell receptor (beta chain) was identified during a study of T-cell memory formation after mild COVID-19. Study conclusions and caveats: Contracting clones, day 15 to 85, had balanced CD4/CD8, and later expanders favored CD4+. Nothing confirmed that second-wave clones peaking on day 37 were specific for SARS-CoV-2. Some clones that responded turned up in pre-infection memory, which suggests that cross-reactive memory joined in.

This clonotype turned up a few times. Its antigen is currently unknown. Constant-segment primers and 5'RACE yielded cDNA libraries for TCR alpha and TCR beta, each carrying sample barcodes and UMIs. TCRdb used MiXCR to reprocess the 5' RACE reads, holding one entry per CDR3 protein. The data show 190,000 or so distinct CDR3 sequences, around a fifth seen once. The TCR originated in an adult woman who had mild COVID-19 (a few samples of this study predate the infection). Cell type and time point are not known. The material sequenced was PBMCs or a T cell subset sorted from them (not recorded which).

The CDR3 nucleotides read TGCAGTGCTAGAGATCGGTTCGGGACTAGTCACTACGAGCAGTACTTC. Residues: CSARDRFGTSHYEQYF. The J gene is TRBJ2-7, the V gene TRBV20-1; 8 positions agree with TRBD2. CDR1 DFQATT and CDR2 SNEGSKA come from the germline V gene (reference sequence). This CDR3 has 16 residues. J was trimmed by 3 bases and V by 0 bases; bases with no gene match: 10.